This T cell receptor beta chain was captured in a study of blood T cell repertoires in COVID-19. CDR1 and CDR2 (germline): LGHNA, YNFKEQ. This CDR3 is built from 17 residues. After removal of 4 bases from V and 5 bases from J, the junction contained 11 bases not matched to a gene. Original data processing: Amplification from reference gene primers served as the basis for estimated nucleated cell counts. Sequenced by immunoSEQ multiplex PCR; TCRdb stores in-frame clones only, minus some. Clone size and V and J calls were adopted from that table, with D and trimming inferred from the DNA. Counted here are approximately 250,000 clones, about 87% occurring once; the ten biggest clones make up roughly 4%.

The clonotype comes from a woman aged 30 to 39 with acute COVID-19. This chain uses TRBV4-2 with TRBJ2-1; 10 bases fit TRBD2. Sample: PBMCs or T cells enriched from blood (not recorded which). Written as DNA, the CDR3 is TGTGCCAGCAGCCTACAAGGGTTTGGGACTAGCGACAATGAGCAGTTCTTC. Its protein is CASSLQGFGTSDNEQFF.